Listed here is a single TCR beta chain. The specificity of this receptor is unknown. No much larger clone exists at a distance of one base, and base qualities are not known. The library was obtained by the immunoSEQ multiplex PCR assay. RNA was extracted from all samples and reverse transcribed into cDNA as template for TCR sequencing. SuperScript III was used to make first-strand cDNA, primed with a 2:1 mix of oligo-dT and random hexamers. A synthetic immune receptor repertoire was used to measure amplification bias, and any remaining bias was corrected computationally. Per the source publication's procedure: After raw reads were preprocessed to remove errors, the CDR3 was defined following IMGT conventions as running from the conserved cysteine to phenylalanine. Clonality was computed by normalizing Shannon entropy by log2 of the number of productive unique TCRs and subtracting the result from 1. Whether scalp clones were CD4 or CD8 was inferred by matching scalp TCRbeta sequences against CD4 and CD8 repertoires sorted from blood. Sourced from immuneACCESS, this table was stored by TCRdb with only in-frame sequences that have V and J called. A share of the clones is absent; for the studies checked, an unresolved V gene accounts for under half, and the remainder has no known explanation. V and J calls and clone size are as listed in that table; D and trimming were resolved from the DNA. The table for this sample lists 110,000 to 150,000 clones; around 50% of them were counted only once. The ten top clones hold roughly 6.5% of the sample.

The time point label for this specimen denotes: baseline before oral tofacitinib. From alopecia areata patients, peripheral blood was collected along with lesional scalp punch biopsies. PBMCs were isolated by density centrifugation and stained for CD3, CD4 and CD8, and CD4+ and CD8+ T cells were sorted on a FACSAria. The record originates from a study of CD8+ T cells in alopecia areata listed by TCRdb under 2018. Turning to the overall study: The treated patients took part in an open-label pilot trial in which moderate-to-severe alopecia areata was treated with oral tofacitinib at 5 to 10 mg twice daily. Tofacitinib-treated patients had biopsies at baseline and at 4 and 24 weeks of treatment, with a later scalp biopsy in several patients. On the human side, TCRbeta sequencing was run on scalp tissue and on sorted CD4+ and CD8+ peripheral blood T cells from healthy controls and from alopecia areata patients with either patchy or totalis/universalis disease. Scalp clonality was compared across normal scalp (n=4), patchy alopecia areata scalp (n=8), and alopecia totalis/universalis scalp (n=8). In both human patients and the C3H/HeJ mouse model, the study applied high-throughput TCRbeta sequencing to look at T cell clonal expansion in alopecia areata. immunoSEQ multiplex PCR using 35 Vbeta forward primers and 13 Jbeta reverse primers was used to amplify TCRbeta CDR3 regions. Patients stayed on tofacitinib for 6 to 18 months and then had 6 months of follow-up off drug so that delayed response and recurrence could be assessed. The RNA source kit depended on sample type: the PAXgene miRNA kit for fixed scalp, the miRNeasy kit for PBMCs, and the RNeasy kit for mouse skin. The research as a whole found: Compared with mice, TCR sequences shared between patients were less clear, possibly partly because of HLA diversity across the patient population. Lesional scalp, especially in alopecia totalis/universalis, showed higher clonality and more expanded CD8+ clones than normal scalp, suggesting antigenic drive. Resident alphabeta T cells in normal human skin are also sequenced, complicating scalp TCR repertoire analysis, unlike mouse skin dominated by gammadelta T cells.

This sample comprised CD4+ T cells sorted from blood, obtained at week 0. This TCR was recovered from a human donor with alopecia areata.

The CDR3 in this case is CASSYSGGLEQYF. Here is the DNA: TGTGCCAGCAGTTACTCCGGAGGGCTCGAGCAGTACTTC. This sequence uses TRBV6-5 and TRBJ2-7; TRBD2 is a weak D gene call, 6 bases matching. From a lookup of the germline V gene, CDR1 and CDR2 are MNHEY and SVGAGI. V and J lose 0 bases and 6 bases, and a span of 9 bases separates them. From the cysteine through the phenylalanine, the CDR3 covers 13 amino acids. This entry keeps only the CDR3 DNA: 39 bases, framed from base 1.